This T cell receptor beta chain was recovered during a study of T cell responses to AZD1222 COVID-19 vaccine. General observations from the study: Donors, mostly white British, included more females; clonal diversity was possibly underestimated. AZD1222 recipients seropositive at baseline numbered only 5 or 6.

The method was immunoSEQ multiplex PCR; TCRdb's version includes in-frame clones alone and lacks a portion of them. In the table there are 90,000 to 120,000 clones, approximately 90% of which are singletons. Remarks on this clone: The antigen is undetermined.

The clonotype was recovered from an adult in good health. This specimen consisted of peripheral blood, obtained on day 0 of AZD1222 vaccination.

CDR3 DNA: TGTGCCAGTAGTACAACAGGGAGCGTGGCCGGGGAGCTGTTTTTT. Translation gives CASSTTGSVAGELFF. The chain uses TRBV19 and TRBJ2-2, with D perhaps matching TRBD1 (6 bases). Trimming shortened V by 4 bases and J by 6 bases, and 15 bases separated the two germline ends. Germline V gives CDR1 LNHDA, CDR2 SQIVND (reference sequence). The CDR3 loop spans 15 amino acids.